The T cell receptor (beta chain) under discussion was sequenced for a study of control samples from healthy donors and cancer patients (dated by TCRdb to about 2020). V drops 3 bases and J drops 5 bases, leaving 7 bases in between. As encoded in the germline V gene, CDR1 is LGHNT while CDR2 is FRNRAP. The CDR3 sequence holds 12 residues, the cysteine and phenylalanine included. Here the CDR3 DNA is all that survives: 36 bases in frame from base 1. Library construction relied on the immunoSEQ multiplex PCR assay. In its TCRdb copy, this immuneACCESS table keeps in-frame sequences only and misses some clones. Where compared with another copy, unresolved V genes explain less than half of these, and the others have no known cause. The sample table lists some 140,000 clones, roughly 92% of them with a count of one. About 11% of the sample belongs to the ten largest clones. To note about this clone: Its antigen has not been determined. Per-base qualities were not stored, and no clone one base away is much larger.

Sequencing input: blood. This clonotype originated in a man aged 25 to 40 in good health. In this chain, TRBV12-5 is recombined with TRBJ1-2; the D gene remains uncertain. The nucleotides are TGTGCTAGTGGTTTAGGCAGATATGGCTACACCTTC. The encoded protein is CASGLGRYGYTF.